The 30 T cell receptor beta chains listed next were all sequenced from one sample in a study of shared clonotypes between healthy human individuals. Repertoires were generated with immunoSEQ multiplex PCR, while TCRdb's copy carries only in-frame clones and drops some. The table lists under 1,900,000 clones, about 98.5% of them singletons. Source material: naive CD4+ T cells sorted from blood. Subset defined: CD45RA+ positively selected. The receptor set was obtained from a man aged 25-40 years in good health.

This clone came up once. V and J are TRBV28 and TRBJ2-1; D is ambiguous. This CDR3 spans 12 amino acids. Germline V gene lookup returns CDR1 MDHEN and CDR2 SYDVKM. V was clipped by 5 bases and J by 4 bases, with 6 bases between them. The CDR3 DNA sequence: TGTGCCAGCAGTGAATCATACAATGAGCAGTTCTTC. Translated, it gives CASSESYNEQFF.

This CDR3 reads CASSPGDRGDTEAFF. Written as DNA, the CDR3 is TGCGCCAGCAGCCCCGGGGACAGGGGGGACACTGAAGCTTTCTTT. This chain connects TRBV5-1 to TRBJ1-1; 11 bases map to TRBD1. Germline V gives CDR1 SGHRS, CDR2 YFSETQ. CDR3 length: 15 amino acids. After removal of 4 bases from V and 3 bases from J, the junction contained 5 bases not matched to a gene.

The gene calls are TRBV28 and TRBJ1-1; TRBD1 agrees at 10 bases. V dropped 4 bases and J dropped 3; count of bases not matched to a gene: 5. Germline loops: CDR1 MDHEN, CDR2 SYDVKM. The CDR3 totals 15 residues. CDR3 loop: CASSSGGQGYTEAFF. CDR3 in DNA: TGTGCCAGCAGTTCTGGGGGACAGGGGTACACTGAAGCTTTCTTT.

V is TRBV29-1 and J is TRBJ2-1; D is possibly TRBD2 (6 bases). V lost 0 bases and J 1 base, leaving 10 bases between the germline ends. This CDR3 is built from 15 residues. Germline CDR1 SQVTM, CDR2 ANQGSEA. Written as DNA, the CDR3 is TGCAGCGTTGAAGATGACGGGAGATCCTACAATGAGCAGTTCTTC. Protein product: CSVEDDGRSYNEQFF.

CDR3 region: CASSWLGRDLNEKLFF. The CDR3, as DNA: TGCGCCAGCAGCTGGTTAGGGAGGGACCTTAATGAAAAACTGTTTTTT. The chain uses TRBV5-1 and TRBJ1-4; D is possibly TRBD1 (5 bases). This CDR3 has 16 residues. Per the germline V gene, CDR1 is SGHRS and CDR2 is YFSETQ. V gave up 3 bases and J gave up 4 bases, with 16 bases separating them.

V usage is TRBV7-3 and J usage is TRBJ2-7; 12 bases agree with TRBD1. This CDR3 has 13 residues. Germline V gives CDR1 SGHTA, CDR2 FQGTGA. With 5 bases clipped from V and 6 bases from J, the junction kept 2 bases outside the gene matches. The CDR3 sequence: CASSRDRGLEQYF. CDR3 DNA: TGTGCCAGCAGCCGGGACAGGGGGCTCGAGCAGTACTTC. Filled out from reference TRBV7-3 and TRBJ2-7, the complete variable domain reads GAGVSQTPSNKVTEKGKYVELRCDPISGHTALYWYRQSLGQGPEFLIYFQGTGAADDSGLPNDRFFAVRPEGSVSTLKIQRTERGDSAVYLCASSRDRGLEQYFGPGTRLTVT.

The CDR3 is CSARTGPSYNEQFF. As DNA, the CDR3 is TGCAGCGCTAGGACAGGGCCCTCCTACAATGAGCAGTTCTTC. J is TRBJ2-1 and V is TRBV29-1, with 8 bases fitting TRBD1. V lost 7 bases and J lost 0; bases outside the gene matches: 5. This CDR3 has 14 residues. Germline V gene lookup returns CDR1 SQVTM and CDR2 ANQGSEA.

The chain combines TRBV4-3 with TRBJ2-2; D is possibly TRBD1 (5 bases). Trimming pared 4 bases from V and 6 bases from J, leaving 18 bases between. The CDR3 consists of 16 residues. The germline CDR1 and CDR2 sequences are LGHNA and YSLEER. Written as DNA, the CDR3 is TGCGCCAGCAGCCCTCAGACAGTTGGTGTATCCGGGGAGCTGTTTTTT. Translation: CASSPQTVGVSGELFF.

The chain couples TRBV18 to TRBJ1-1; D remains unclear. Germline V gene sequence: CDR1 KGHSH, CDR2 LQKENI. V was cut by 5 bases and J by 9 bases, with 16 bases left in between. CDR3 length equals 13 residues. Here the CDR3 DNA reads TGTGCCAGCTCAACCCTAGAGGCAGAGCAAGCTTTCTTT. Translating it yields CASSTLEAEQAFF.

The rearrangement links TRBV5-5 to TRBJ2-1, with D unclear. CDR1 is SGHKS and CDR2 is YYEKEE in the germline V gene (reference sequence). The CDR3 runs to 16 residues. V lost 4 bases to trimming and J lost 9 bases, with 23 bases between them. The DNA for the CDR3 is TGTGCCAGCAGCCCTACAAGCGTAGGAACGTACGGTGAGCAGTTCTTC. It specifies CASSPTSVGTYGEQFF. The complete variable domain, with remaining parts taken from reference TRBV5-5 and TRBJ2-1, reads DAGVTQSPTHLIKTRGQQVTLRCSPISGHKSVSWYQQVLGQGPQFIFQYYEKEERGRGNFPDRFSARQFPNYSSELNVNALLLGDSALYLCASSPTSVGTYGEQFFGPGTRLTVL.

The rearrangement links TRBV5-1 to TRBJ2-7, with D unresolved. The CDR3 extends over 12 amino acids. Germline CDR1 is SGHRS and CDR2 is YFSETQ. The V gene lost 0 bases and the J gene lost 5 bases, with 6 bases spanning the gap. CDR3 nucleotide sequence: TGCGCCAGCAGCTTGGATCCTCACGAGCAGTACTTC. It encodes CASSLDPHEQYF.

This clone was recorded only once. The chain joins TRBV11-2 to TRBJ2-3; 10 nucleotides line up with TRBD2. From germline, CDR1 is SGHAT and CDR2 FQNNGV. V gave up 0 bases and J gave up 1 base; unmatched junction bases: 13. The CDR3 spans 20 residues. The CDR3 nucleotides read TGTGCCAGCAGCTTAGAGGGAAATTTTCTAGCGGGAGTTGGCACAGATACGCAGTATTTT. Translated: CASSLEGNFLAGVGTDTQYF. Variable domain in full (rest from reference TRBV11-2 and TRBJ2-3): EAGVAQSPRYKIIEKRQSVAFWCNPISGHATLYWYQQILGQGPKLLIQFQNNGVVDDSQLPKDRFSAERLKGVDSTLKIQPAKLEDSAVYLCASSLEGNFLAGVGTDTQYFGPGTRLTVL.

This chain connects TRBV7-9 to TRBJ2-5, with TRBD2 as a possible D gene (6 bases). CDR1 and CDR2 (germline): SEHNR, FQNEAQ (reference sequence). Between the trimmed V and J ends, which lost 1 base and 11 bases, there was a span of 14 bases. The CDR3 loop spans 13 amino acids. The CDR3 loop reads CASSLVFGGEQYF. The CDR3 region has the DNA TGTGCCAGCAGCTTAGTGTTTGGCGGGGAGCAGTACTTC. The full variable domain, rest sourced from reference TRBV7-9 and TRBJ2-5, is DTGVSQNPRHKITKRGQNVTFRCDPISEHNRLYWYRQTLGQGPEFLTYFQNEAQLEKSRLLSDRFSAERPKGSFSTLEIQRTEQGDSAMYLCASSLVFGGEQYFGPGTRLLVL.

As regards this clone: Given the absence of the conserved phenylalanine or tryptophan at the CDR3 end, a read error is likely. No DNA is shown, since the ends of the CDR3 on it are uncertain; the CDR3 is the one TCRdb lists. V and J are TRBV18 and TRBJ1-1; the table's D call of TRBD1 was not tested on the DNA. Germline V CDR1 and CDR2: KGHSH, LQKENI. The CDR3 contains 13 residues when both ends are counted. The CDR3 is CASSPSGEGMISS.

The V gene is TRBV5-4, the J gene TRBJ2-1; the D is unclear. Trimming removed 4 bases from V and 2 bases from J, with 16 bases in between. Germline CDR1 reads SGHNT; CDR2 reads YYREEE (reference sequence). CDR3 length: 16 residues. The CDR3 here is CASSPPSGGAYNEQFF. The CDR3 coding sequence is TGTGCCAGCAGCCCCCCTTCGGGCGGTGCCTACAATGAGCAGTTCTTC.

With respect to this clone: This specimen includes other DNA sequences encoding the same CDR3. The V call is TRBV7-2, the J call TRBJ2-1; D may be TRBD1 or TRBD2 (5 bases each). CDR3 length: 13 residues. Per the germline V gene, CDR1 is SGHTA and CDR2 is FQGNSA. V lost 1 base, J lost 7 bases, and 8 bases lay in between. CDR3 loop: CASSLVRENEQFF. CDR3 bases: TGTGCCAGCAGCTTAGTCAGGGAGAATGAGCAGTTCTTC.

The chain is built from TRBV11-2 and TRBJ2-7, with 8 bases matching TRBD1. CDR3 length equals 18 residues. Germline CDR1 SGHAT, CDR2 FQNNGV. V was clipped by 4 bases and J by 3 bases; unmatched bases: 17. The DNA for the CDR3 is TGTGCCAGCAGCTACCCTGTCGCGGACAGGGTGGTGAACTACGAGCAGTACTTC. Translation: CASSYPVADRVVNYEQYF. Together with reference TRBV11-2 and TRBJ2-7, the CDR3 gives the full variable domain: EAGVAQSPRYKIIEKRQSVAFWCNPISGHATLYWYQQILGQGPKLLIQFQNNGVVDDSQLPKDRFSAERLKGVDSTLKIQPAKLEDSAVYLCASSYPVADRVVNYEQYFGPGTRLTVT.

This chain links TRBV29-1 with TRBJ2-2; D possibly uses TRBD1 or TRBD2 (5 bases each). V lost 6 bases and J lost 4, with 15 bases in between. Germline values: CDR1 SQVTM, CDR2 ANQGSEA. This CDR3 has 14 residues. The CDR3 spells CSVPGPTTTGELFF. As DNA, the CDR3 is TGCAGCGTCCCGGGACCTACTACCACCGGGGAGCTGTTTTTT.

The chain combines TRBV5-1 with TRBJ2-7; D is ambiguous. With 1 base removed from V and 3 bases from J, the gap between germline ends came to 5 bases. This CDR3 is built from 12 residues. Germline CDR1 reads SGHRS; CDR2 reads YFSETQ. CDR3 loop: CASSLSRYEQYF. The CDR3 DNA follows: TGCGCCAGCAGCTTGAGCCGCTACGAGCAGTACTTC.

The CDR3, as DNA: TGTGCCAGCAGCTTCCAGGGAGAGACCCAGTACTTC. Translated: CASSFQGETQYF. This chain links TRBV7-9 with TRBJ2-5; D is perhaps TRBD1 (5 bases). Germline CDR1 reads SEHNR; CDR2 reads FQNEAQ (reference sequence). The V and J ends lost 3 bases and 4 bases respectively, with 6 bases between them. There are 12 residues in the CDR3.

The chain links TRBV5-4 to TRBJ2-7; 9 positions match TRBD1. Germline V lookup: CDR1 SGHNT, CDR2 YYREEE (reference sequence). There are 15 residues in the CDR3. V lost 0 bases to trimming and J lost 7 bases; unmatched junction nucleotides: 8. The CDR3 region is CASSLAETGGREQYF. CDR3 bases: TGTGCCAGCAGCTTGGCCGAGACAGGGGGTCGGGAGCAGTACTTC. The full variable domain, its missing parts supplied by reference TRBV5-4 and TRBJ2-7, is ETGVTQSPTHLIKTRGQQVTLRCSSQSGHNTVSWYQQALGQGPQFIFQYYREEENGRGNFPPRFSGLQFPNYSSELNVNALELDDSALYLCASSLAETGGREQYFGPGTRLTVT.

CDR3 region: CASSRDRASTDTQYF. CDR3 DNA: TGTGCCAGCAGCCGAGACAGGGCTAGCACAGATACGCAGTATTTT. V and J are TRBV7-3 and TRBJ2-3, with 7 bases that match TRBD1. The V gene end was trimmed by 5 bases and the J gene end by 0 bases; junction bases not matched to a gene: 5. The CDR3 is 15 amino acids. Germline lookup yields CDR1 SGHTA and CDR2 FQGTGA.

This chain connects TRBV9 to TRBJ2-3; D call uncertain. From germline, CDR1 is SGDLS and CDR2 YYNGEE. Trimming removed 4 bases from V and 2 bases from J, with 8 bases in between. This CDR3 has 13 amino acids. Written as DNA, the CDR3 is TGTGCCAGCAGCCTGACCCACACAGATACGCAGTATTTT. This sequence encodes CASSLTHTDTQYF.

This clone was found once. This rearrangement joins TRBV5-1 to TRBJ2-1; a possible D gene is TRBD1 (6 bases). In germline, CDR1 is SGHRS, CDR2 YFSETQ. The CDR3 totals 13 residues. Trimming cost V 3 bases and J 4 bases, with 8 bases left between them. The CDR3 nucleotides read TGCGCCAGCAGCTGGGACATTTACAATGAGCAGTTCTTC. It codes for CASSWDIYNEQFF.

This chain uses TRBV29-1 with TRBJ1-2; tentatively, D is TRBD1 (6 bases). Germline CDR1 reads SQVTM; CDR2 reads ANQGSEA. The CDR3 runs to 14 residues. The germline V and J ends were trimmed by 4 bases and 4 bases, with 16 bases remaining between them. The CDR3 reads CSVGWQGSLYGYTF. DNA of the CDR3: TGCAGCGTTGGATGGCAGGGGTCTCTCTATGGCTACACCTTC. The full variable domain, with the rest looked up from reference TRBV29-1 and TRBJ1-2, is SAVISQKPSRDICQRGTSLTIQCQVDSQVTMMFWYRQQPGQSLTLIATANQGSEATYESGFVIDKFPISRPNLTFSTLTVSNMSPEDSSIYLCSVGWQGSLYGYTFGSGTRLTVV.

The chain carries TRBV7-8 and TRBJ1-5, with 8 nucleotides matching TRBD1. J gave up 8 bases and V 1 base, and 10 bases lay outside the gene matches. This CDR3 spans 16 amino acids. CDR1 and CDR2 from the germline V gene are SGHVS and FQNEAQ. CDR3: CASSLGRRGPSKPQHF. Written as DNA, the CDR3 is TGTGCCAGCAGCTTAGGGCGCAGGGGGCCGTCGAAGCCCCAGCATTTT.

Written as DNA, the CDR3 is TGTGCCAGCCTGCACGGCCAGCGGGAGGGCCGGGGGACCCAGTACTTC. Encoded protein: CASLHGQREGRGTQYF. The chain is built from TRBV2 and TRBJ2-5; 10 bases are a match to TRBD2. This CDR3 spans 16 amino acids. V was clipped by 8 bases and J by 7 bases; unmatched bases: 16. The germline gives CDR1 SNHLY, CDR2 FYNNEI.

CDR3 sequence reads: CASSPWVQETQYF. The CDR3 DNA is TGTGCCAGCAGCCCGTGGGTTCAAGAGACCCAGTACTTC. V is TRBV7-7 and J is TRBJ2-5; D remains unclear. The CDR3 is made up of 13 amino acids. Trimming took off 5 bases at V and 2 bases at J, with 9 bases between the two ends. Germline CDR1 SSHAT, CDR2 FNYEAQ (reference sequence).

This clone has only one observation. The chain is built from TRBV29-1 and TRBJ2-7; TRBD2 matches 7 bases. Germline V gene data show CDR1 as SQVTM and CDR2 as ANQGSEA. The V gene end was trimmed by 6 bases and the J gene end by 4 bases; junction bases not matched to a gene: 18. There are 16 residues in the CDR3. The chain's CDR3 is CSVVAGGEGLSYEQYF. The CDR3 nucleotides are TGCAGCGTGGTGGCCGGTGGGGAGGGCCTCTCTTACGAGCAGTACTTC.

This clone has a single count. The gene calls are TRBV18 and TRBJ2-2; D is unresolved. This CDR3 has 14 residues. Germline CDR1 KGHSH, CDR2 LQKENI. V was pared by 3 bases and J by 4 bases, with 9 bases between. In nucleotides, the CDR3 is TGTGCCAGCTCACCGAGACGGACCACCGGGGAGCTGTTTTTT. Translation: CASSPRRTTGELFF.